What follows are 26 T cell receptor beta chains derived from one specimen sequenced in a study of blood T cell repertoires in COVID-19. Sequenced by immunoSEQ multiplex PCR; TCRdb stores in-frame clones only, minus some. The data contain a few hundred thousand clones, about 85% of them singletons. The sample taken for sequencing was peripheral blood. These receptors all stem from a human donor with COVID-19, enrolled during active disease. The donor label of this sample is uncertain.

This clone has only one observation. The chain recombines TRBV5-1 with TRBJ1-1, with a weak D call TRBD1 (5 bases). Germline V gene sequence: CDR1 SGHRS, CDR2 YFSETQ. Trimming pared 0 bases from V and 5 bases from J, leaving 14 bases between. The CDR3 contains 15 residues. CDR3 DNA sequence: TGCGCCAGCAGCTTGGCCCCCCGGGGGGATACTGAAGCTTTCTTT. Residues: CASSLAPRGDTEAFF.

CDR3 amino acids: CASSPVSAAGLSSYNEQFF. DNA for the CDR3: TGCGCCAGCAGCCCGGTTTCGGCAGCCGGACTGAGCTCCTACAATGAGCAGTTCTTC. This sequence joins TRBV4-3 and TRBJ2-1; D possibly corresponds to TRBD2 (5 bases). Looked up from germline, CDR1 is LGHNA and CDR2 is YSLEER. Deletions cut 4 bases from V and 0 bases from J, with 22 bases between. CDR3 length: 19 amino acids.

This chain links TRBV30 with TRBJ1-4, with D possibly being TRBD1 (5 bases). The CDR3 consists of 13 residues. The V and J ends lost 6 bases and 1 base respectively, with 9 bases between them. Looked up from germline, CDR1 is GTSNPN and CDR2 is SVGIG (reference sequence). The CDR3 is CACVQGTNEKLFF. The CDR3, as DNA: TGTGCCTGCGTGCAGGGAACTAATGAAAAACTGTTTTTT.

This chain connects TRBV28 to TRBJ2-2, with TRBD2 identical over 8 bases. Germline V CDR1 and CDR2: MDHEN, SYDVKM. The CDR3 totals 17 residues. J lost 5 bases, V lost 3 bases, and 11 bases had no gene match. The CDR3 DNA reads TGTGCCAGCAGTTTTTCCCTGGCGGGAGGAGGAACCGGGGAGCTGTTTTTT. This encodes CASSFSLAGGGTGELFF.

V gene TRBV7-9 combines with J gene TRBJ2-7; 7 bases match TRBD1. The CDR3 runs 14 residues. Germline V gene lookup returns CDR1 SEHNR and CDR2 FQNEAQ (reference sequence). J gave up 4 bases and V 5 bases, and 8 bases lay outside the gene matches. DNA of the CDR3: TGTGCCAGCAGCCCAGACAGGGCCCTATACGAGCAGTACTTC. Protein sequence: CASSPDRALYEQYF.

This chain joins TRBV6-5 and TRBJ1-5; 9 bases fit TRBD1. The CDR3 runs 15 residues. The ends lost 6 bases at V and 3 bases at J; junction bases unmatched: 6. Germline CDR1 reads MNHEY; CDR2 reads SVGAGI. The DNA for the CDR3 is TGTGCCAGCAGACAACAGGGGGCGCTCAATCAGCCCCAGCATTTT. Encoded protein: CASRQQGALNQPQHF.

The V call is TRBV4-2, the J call TRBJ2-1; the D gene is possibly TRBD1 (6 bases). Germline V gives CDR1 LGHNA, CDR2 YNFKEQ. Trimming shortened V by 3 bases and J by 0 bases, and 15 bases separated the two germline ends. This CDR3 comprises 17 residues. The CDR3 is CASSQAAGTSSYNEQFF. CDR3 sequence (DNA): TGTGCCAGCAGCCAGGCAGCCGGGACAAGCTCCTACAATGAGCAGTTCTTC.

The chain links TRBV20-1 to TRBJ1-1; D not resolved. CDR1 is DFQATT, CDR2 SNEGSKA, per germline (reference sequence). Trimming took 0 bases from V and 8 from J, leaving 7 bases between them. The CDR3 contains 11 residues. Here the CDR3 DNA reads TGCAGTGCTAGAGATGAAGCGGAAGCTTTCTTT. It translates to CSARDEAEAFF.

This chain joins TRBV24-1 and TRBJ2-7, with a weak D call TRBD1 (5 bases). This CDR3 has 13 amino acids. Per the germline V gene, CDR1 is KGHDR and CDR2 is SFDVKD. The V and J ends lost 5 bases and 3 bases respectively, with 10 bases between them. The CDR3 loop is CATSARASYEQYF. The CDR3 DNA is TGTGCCACCAGTGCCAGGGCCAGCTACGAGCAGTACTTC.

This clone came up a few times. The genes are TRBV25-1 and TRBJ2-2; the D is unclear. The ends were cut back, 3 bases at V and 1 base at J, with 15 bases in the middle. Per the germline V gene, CDR1 is MGHDK and CDR2 is SYGVNS. The CDR3 sequence is 17 residues long. The CDR3 nucleotides read TGTGCCAGCAGTGATCCCAGAACGGGTCAGAACACCGGGGAGCTGTTTTTT. Amino acid sequence: CASSDPRTGQNTGELFF. The full variable domain, in which reference TRBV25-1 and TRBJ2-2 provide the parts outside the CDR3, is EADIYQTPRYLVIGTGKKITLECSQTMGHDKMYWYQQDPGMELHLIHYSYGVNSTEKGDLSSESTVSRIRTEHFPLTLESARPSHTSQYLCASSDPRTGQNTGELFFGEGSRLTVL.

The genes are TRBV27 and TRBJ2-7; D perhaps matches TRBD1 (6 bases). The CDR3 consists of 15 residues. Germline V gives CDR1 MNHEY, CDR2 SMNVEV (reference sequence). V lost 0 bases, J lost 3 bases, and 12 bases lay in between. CDR3 sequence: CASSLSGTTGYEQYF. CDR3 in DNA: TGTGCCAGCAGTTTATCCGGGACAACCGGCTACGAGCAGTACTTC.

V usage is TRBV5-1 and J usage is TRBJ2-2, with 8 bases that match TRBD1. The V segment lost 3 bases and the J segment 1 base; nucleotides outside the gene matches: 5. The CDR3 is 16 residues long. Looked up from germline, CDR1 is SGHRS and CDR2 is YFSETQ. The chain's CDR3 is CASSSTGTGNTGELFF. For the CDR3, the DNA is TGCGCCAGCAGCTCCACCGGGACAGGGAACACCGGGGAGCTGTTTTTT.

This chain uses TRBV7-9 with TRBJ1-4; TRBD1 might be the D (5 bases). Trimming removed 5 bases from V and 4 bases from J, with 11 bases in between. Germline-derived CDR1 and CDR2 are SEHNR and FQNEAQ (reference sequence). This CDR3 region has 14 residues. CDR3 residues: CASSAGRINEKLFF. CDR3 nucleotide sequence: TGTGCCAGCAGCGCGGGACGGATTAATGAAAAACTGTTTTTT.

The genes are TRBV2 and TRBJ1-1, with TRBD1 as a possible D gene (5 bases). Between the trimmed V and J ends, which lost 2 bases and 1 base, there was a span of 11 bases. The V gene's germline CDR1 is SNHLY and CDR2 FYNNEI. The CDR3 covers 15 residues. CDR3 region: CASSEIRARNTEAFF. CDR3 bases: TGTGCCAGCAGTGAAATCAGGGCCAGGAACACTGAAGCTTTCTTT.

This chain links TRBV2 with TRBJ2-5, with 8 bases matching TRBD1. Per germline, CDR1 SNHLY and CDR2 FYNNEI. This CDR3 has 15 amino acids. Trimming cost V 11 bases and J 1 base; bases outside gene matches: 12. The CDR3 nucleotides are TGTGCCTCAGGAGGGCAGGGGGCGCGCCAAGAGACCCAGTACTTC. The encoded protein is CASGGQGARQETQYF.

The sample holds a few counts of this clone. The chain combines TRBV30 with TRBJ1-1; D gene ambiguous. The CDR3 totals 15 residues. CDR1 GTSNPN and CDR2 SVGIG come from the germline V gene (reference sequence). With 5 bases removed from V and 0 bases from J, the gap between germline ends came to 16 bases. CDR3 sequence reads: CAWQIERRMNTEAFF. For the CDR3, the DNA is TGTGCCTGGCAAATTGAGAGGCGTATGAACACTGAAGCTTTCTTT.

This chain connects TRBV5-4 to TRBJ1-5; 9 nucleotides match TRBD1. CDR3 length: 16 residues. Germline CDR1 SGHNT, CDR2 YYREEE (reference sequence). Unmatched junction bases numbered 6, after V lost 4 bases and J lost 1 base. The CDR3 DNA follows: TGTGCCAGCAGCCATATGACAGGGGGAAGCAATCAGCCCCAGCATTTT. It translates to CASSHMTGGSNQPQHF. Complete variable domain (other parts from reference TRBV5-4 and TRBJ1-5): ETGVTQSPTHLIKTRGQQVTLRCSSQSGHNTVSWYQQALGQGPQFIFQYYREEENGRGNFPPRFSGLQFPNYSSELNVNALELDDSALYLCASSHMTGGSNQPQHFGDGTRLSIL.

Of note for this clone: Other DNA sequences in this sample translate to the same CDR3. This rearrangement joins TRBV10-3 to TRBJ1-6; D is undetermined. CDR3 length equals 14 residues. Germline V gives CDR1 ENHRY, CDR2 SYGVKD. Trimming stripped 4 bases from V and 2 bases from J, with 6 bases between. This chain's CDR3 is CAISVEAYNSPLHF. In DNA form, the CDR3 reads TGTGCCATCAGTGTGGAGGCCTATAATTCACCCCTCCACTTT.

This chain joins TRBV27 and TRBJ2-4; 10 nucleotides align to TRBD1. Germline-derived CDR1 and CDR2 are MNHEY and SMNVEV (reference sequence). The CDR3 loop spans 15 amino acids. The V gene end was trimmed by 5 bases and the J gene end by 2 bases; junction bases not matched to a gene: 3. CDR3 sequence reads: CASSRQGATKNIQYF. The CDR3 nucleotides read TGTGCCAGCAGTAGACAGGGGGCAACCAAAAACATTCAGTACTTC.

This chain connects TRBV13 to TRBJ2-1; D may be TRBD2 (7 bases). This CDR3 is 15 amino acids long. V shed 0 bases and J shed 6 bases, with 12 bases lying between them. The germline V gene encodes CDR1 PRHDT and CDR2 FYEKMQ (reference sequence). The CDR3 DNA is TGTGCCAGCAGCTTAGGGTGGGAGGGGGGCAATGAGCAGTTCTTC. Its translation is CASSLGWEGGNEQFF.

This chain uses TRBV28 with TRBJ1-1; D remains unclear. The CDR3 runs 12 residues. The germline V and J ends were trimmed by 3 bases and 2 bases, with 4 bases remaining between them. The germline V gene encodes CDR1 MDHEN and CDR2 SYDVKM. The CDR3 DNA sequence: TGTGCCAGCAGTTTCTCCAACACTGAAGCTTTCTTT. The encoded protein is CASSFSNTEAFF.

For this clone: Other nucleotide sequences from this sample produce the same CDR3. V gene TRBV2 combines with J gene TRBJ2-7, with D maybe TRBD2 (5 bases). Germline V gene data show CDR1 as SNHLY and CDR2 as FYNNEI. The CDR3 runs 14 residues. Trimming left V 4 bases short and J 0 bases short, with 10 bases between. In DNA, the CDR3 is TGTGCCAGCAGTGTTGCGAGGGACTCCTACGAGCAGTACTTC. It codes for CASSVARDSYEQYF.

The chain uses TRBV28 and TRBJ2-2; perhaps TRBD1 as D (7 bases). Germline assignment: CDR1 MDHEN and CDR2 SYDVKM. This CDR3 spans 16 amino acids. Trimming removed 8 bases from V and 1 base from J, with 17 bases in between. CDR3 residues: CASPPQGGGNTGELFF. In DNA form, the CDR3 reads TGTGCCAGCCCTCCCCAGGGGGGAGGGAACACCGGGGAGCTGTTTTTT.

This clone appeared once. The J gene is TRBJ2-3, the V gene TRBV15, with a tentative D call TRBD1 (5 bases). Germline lookup yields CDR1 LNHNV and CDR2 YYDKDF (reference sequence). Trimming took off 3 bases at V and 2 bases at J, with 15 bases between the two ends. The CDR3 spans 16 residues. The CDR3 loop is CATSRDFQGTTDTQYF. The CDR3 DNA is TGTGCCACCAGCAGGGATTTTCAGGGTACCACAGATACGCAGTATTTT.

The chain uses TRBV6-6 and TRBJ1-2; 12 nucleotides line up with TRBD1. The CDR3 is 15 residues long. V was clipped by 5 bases and J by 8 bases; unmatched bases: 9. Germline loops: CDR1 MNHNY, CDR2 SVGAGI (reference sequence). CDR3 amino acids: CASSDPGQGAGGYTF. The DNA for the CDR3 is TGTGCCAGCAGTGACCCGGGACAGGGGGCTGGCGGCTACACCTTC.

The chain uses TRBV6-5 and TRBJ1-2, with D possibly being TRBD1 (5 bases). Trimming removed 6 bases at V and 7 bases at J, with 15 bases between. This CDR3 is built from 13 residues. From germline, CDR1 is MNHEY and CDR2 SVGAGI. The CDR3 DNA follows: TGTGCCAGCAGGCCCGCAGGGAATTCTGGCTACACCTTC. Protein product: CASRPAGNSGYTF.